One sample yielded the 22 T cell receptor beta chains listed below, sequenced in a study of blood T cell repertoires in COVID-19. TCRdb's table, derived via immunoSEQ multiplex PCR, lists solely in-frame clones and lacks some. Seen here are 130,000 to 150,000 clones, roughly 90% observed once, and the top ten hold roughly 2%. The specimen sequenced was peripheral blood. The source is a human donor in a cohort sampled during active COVID-19.

This chain joins TRBV5-6 and TRBJ2-1, with D possibly being TRBD2 (5 bases). This CDR3 contains 13 residues. V lost 1 base, J lost 9 bases, and 11 bases lay in between. Germline loops: CDR1 SGHDT, CDR2 YYEEEE. CDR3 nucleotides: TGTGCCAGCAGCTTGTGGGGTAGCGTTGAGCAGTTCTTC. Translation gives CASSLWGSVEQFF.

This rearrangement joins TRBV21-1 to TRBJ2-2; the D call of TRBD1 is as the table states it, not checked on the DNA. TRBV21-1 is deemed a pseudogene. The CDR3 spans 15 residues. The CDR3 region is CASSSRDSNTGELFF. The CDR3 nucleotides read TGTGCCAGCAGCTCCCGGGACAGCAACACCGGGGAGCTGTTTTTT.

This chain joins TRBV19 and TRBJ2-1, with D perhaps TRBD2 (6 bases). This CDR3 has 13 amino acids. V lost 6 bases to trimming and J lost 4 bases, with 10 bases between them. Germline CDR1 and CDR2: LNHDA and SQIVND (reference sequence). Here the CDR3 reads CASSARGYNEQFF. The CDR3 nucleotides are TGTGCCAGTAGCGCCCGGGGGTACAATGAGCAGTTCTTC. The full variable domain, its missing parts supplied by reference TRBV19 and TRBJ2-1, is DGGITQSPKYLFRKEGQNVTLSCEQNLNHDAMYWYRQDPGQGLRLIYYSQIVNDFQKGDIAEGYSVSREKKESFPLTVTSAQKNPTAFYLCASSARGYNEQFFGPGTRLTVL.

The chain uses TRBV6-2 or TRBV6-3 and TRBJ1-5; weak D call: TRBD1 (5 bases). There are 15 residues in the CDR3. V was trimmed by 6 bases and J by 0 bases, leaving 12 bases between them. Germline loops: CDR1 MNHEY, CDR2 SVGEGT. Here the CDR3 reads CASSRGTYSNQPQHF. For the CDR3, the DNA is TGTGCCAGCAGCCGCGGGACTTATAGCAATCAGCCCCAGCATTTT.

This clone has only one observation. V and J are TRBV15 and TRBJ1-2; D gene uncertain. Germline loops: CDR1 LNHNV, CDR2 YYDKDF (reference sequence). The ends were cut back, 0 bases at V and 8 bases at J, with 16 bases in the middle. The CDR3 consists of 15 residues. The CDR3 loop reads CATSRDIQAPGGYTF. In DNA form, the CDR3 reads TGTGCCACCAGCAGAGATATTCAGGCTCCGGGGGGCTACACCTTC.

The chain combines TRBV9 with TRBJ2-2; the match to TRBD1 covers 7 bases. V lost 3 bases and J lost 6; bases outside the gene matches: 11. The CDR3 runs to 16 residues. Germline V gene data show CDR1 as SGDLS and CDR2 as YYNGEE. The CDR3 DNA sequence: TGTGCCAGCAGCGGAAGGGACAGCGCCCCATCCGGGGAGCTGTTTTTT. Amino acid sequence: CASSGRDSAPSGELFF.

The V and J genes are TRBV14 and TRBJ2-3; 8 bases align to TRBD2. The CDR3 is 18 residues long. Germline CDR1 and CDR2: SGHDN and FVKESK. J was trimmed by 4 bases and V by 2 bases; bases with no gene match: 14. The CDR3: CASSQRLIAGSRADTQYF. In DNA, the CDR3 is TGTGCCAGCAGCCAAAGGTTAATAGCGGGGTCCCGAGCAGATACGCAGTATTTT.

V is TRBV7-6 and J is TRBJ1-6; 8 bases match TRBD1. The CDR3 has 13 residues. Germline loops: CDR1 SGHVS, CDR2 FNYEAQ. With 8 bases clipped from V and 5 bases from J, the junction kept 2 bases outside the gene matches. The CDR3 here is CASGQGNNSPLHF. CDR3 bases: TGTGCCAGCGGACAGGGTAATAATTCACCCCTCCACTTT. Complete variable domain (other parts from reference TRBV7-6 and TRBJ1-6): GAGVSQSPRYKVTKRGQDVALRCDPISGHVSLYWYRQALGQGPEFLTYFNYEAQQDKSGLPNDRFSAERPEGSISTLTIQRTEQRDSAMYRCASGQGNNSPLHFGNGTRLTVT.

This clone was seen only a few times. The rearrangement uses TRBV7-9 and TRBJ1-1, with TRBD1 as a possible D gene (5 bases). CDR3 size: 14 residues. V was shortened by 3 bases and J by 2 bases, with 10 bases between the two germline ends. Looked up from germline, CDR1 is SEHNR and CDR2 is FQNEAQ (reference sequence). In DNA, the CDR3 is TGTGCCAGCAGCTTGCCAGGGAAAAACACTGAAGCTTTCTTT. Protein product: CASSLPGKNTEAFF. Full variable domain (missing parts from reference TRBV7-9 and TRBJ1-1): DTGVSQNPRHKITKRGQNVTFRCDPISEHNRLYWYRQTLGQGPEFLTYFQNEAQLEKSRLLSDRFSAERPKGSFSTLEIQRTEQGDSAMYLCASSLPGKNTEAFFGQGTRLTVV.

The chain is built from TRBV10-3 and TRBJ2-7; 15 nucleotides align to TRBD2. After removal of 4 bases from V and 6 bases from J, the junction contained 1 base not matched to a gene. CDR3 size: 14 residues. Looked up from germline, CDR1 is ENHRY and CDR2 is SYGVKD. Here the CDR3 reads CAISGTSGRGEQYF. The CDR3 region has the DNA TGTGCCATCAGTGGGACTAGCGGGAGGGGCGAGCAGTACTTC.

This chain connects TRBV9 to TRBJ2-1; 7 bases are a match to TRBD2. The V gene end was trimmed by 3 bases and the J gene end by 10 bases; junction bases not matched to a gene: 13. The V gene's germline CDR1 is SGDLS and CDR2 YYNGEE. This CDR3 comprises 15 residues. The CDR3 sequence: CASSEVSSGWQEQFF. The CDR3 DNA follows: TGTGCCAGCAGCGAGGTGTCTAGCGGATGGCAGGAGCAGTTCTTC.

This clone occurred once. The chain links TRBV7-6 to TRBJ2-1; TRBD2 agrees at 11 bases. The trim removed 4 bases at V and 4 bases at J, leaving 9 bases unmatched. This CDR3 has 17 amino acids. The germline V gene has CDR1 SGHVS and CDR2 FNYEAQ. CDR3 region: CASSSRGGLAEYNEQFF. The CDR3 coding sequence is TGTGCCAGCAGCTCCCGGGGGGGACTAGCGGAGTACAATGAGCAGTTCTTC.

V is TRBV13 and J is TRBJ2-1, with 12 bases that match TRBD2. Germline V lookup: CDR1 PRHDT, CDR2 FYEKMQ (reference sequence). The CDR3 is 18 amino acids. V trimming: 2 bases; J trimming: 3 bases; junction bases outside the gene matches: 8. CDR3 sequence (DNA): TGTGCCAGCAGCTTACTAGCGGGGGGGCACCGACTCTACAATGAGCAGTTCTTC. Protein sequence: CASSLLAGGHRLYNEQFF.

The chain carries TRBV11-2 and TRBJ2-2; D unresolved. From germline, CDR1 is SGHAT and CDR2 FQNNGV. V shed 5 bases and J shed 1 base, with 17 bases lying between them. The CDR3 contains 17 residues. The CDR3 nucleotides are TGTGCCAGCAGCACACCTTTAGGAACAGAGAACACCGGGGAGCTGTTTTTT. This encodes CASSTPLGTENTGELFF.

This chain joins TRBV4-1 and TRBJ2-3; 7 bases align to TRBD2. Per germline, CDR1 MGHRA and CDR2 YSYEKL. V was clipped by 6 bases and J by 5 bases; unmatched bases: 11. This CDR3 comprises 15 residues. The CDR3 coding sequence is TGCGCCAGCAGAAGGACTAGAGGTACTGGAGATACGCAGTATTTT. It is translated as CASRRTRGTGDTQYF.

The J gene is TRBJ1-1, the V gene TRBV2, with D perhaps matching TRBD1 (5 bases). Germline CDR1 reads SNHLY; CDR2 reads FYNNEI. This CDR3 is 15 amino acids long. V gave up 2 bases and J gave up 3 bases, with 13 bases separating them. CDR3 in amino acids: CASSERPGRYTEAFF. The CDR3 coding sequence is TGTGCCAGCAGTGAAAGGCCAGGGCGGTACACTGAAGCTTTCTTT.

The sample holds one count of this clone. The chain is built from TRBV6-6 and TRBJ1-1; 9 bases agree with TRBD1. The germline V gene has CDR1 MNHNY and CDR2 SVGAGI (reference sequence). The CDR3 is made up of 16 amino acids. V was pared by 2 bases and J by 4 bases, with 8 bases of the junction left unmatched. The DNA for the CDR3 is TGTGCCAGCAGTTACGACAGGGGGGGCCTGGGCACTGAAGCTTTCTTT. Amino acids: CASSYDRGGLGTEAFF.

The rearrangement joins TRBV7-6 to TRBJ2-7; 12 bases map to TRBD2. Germline trimming cut 2 bases from V and 3 bases from J; bases unmatched to any gene: 14. The CDR3 sequence is 19 residues long. Germline V lookup: CDR1 SGHVS, CDR2 FNYEAQ. The CDR3 sequence: CASSLYLPGSSGRDYEQYF. In DNA, the CDR3 is TGTGCCAGCAGCTTATACCTTCCGGGGTCTAGCGGGAGGGACTACGAGCAGTACTTC.

For the CDR3, the DNA is TGTGCCAGCTCTCACCTTGGACAGCTTAGCAATCAGCCCCAGCATTTT. As protein: CASSHLGQLSNQPQHF. V and J are TRBV18 and TRBJ1-5; D may be TRBD1 (6 bases). The CDR3 is made up of 16 amino acids. In germline, CDR1 is KGHSH, CDR2 LQKENI. The V end was cut by 6 bases, the J end by 0 bases, with 15 bases between.

The rearrangement uses TRBV6-5 and TRBJ1-3; D possibly corresponds to TRBD1 (6 bases). CDR1 and CDR2 from the germline V gene are MNHEY and SVGAGI. V was clipped by 2 bases and J by 3 bases, with 11 bases between them. The CDR3 contains 15 residues. The CDR3 here is CASSYAGAGGNTIYF. The CDR3 DNA follows: TGTGCCAGCAGTTACGCAGGGGCTGGTGGAAACACCATATATTTT.

The chain is built from TRBV4-3 and TRBJ1-1; 12 bases are a match to TRBD1. The CDR3 covers 16 residues. Germline V gene lookup returns CDR1 LGHNA and CDR2 YSLEER. J was trimmed by 6 bases and V by 0 bases; bases with no gene match: 5. The CDR3 loop is CASSQDPGQGASEAFF. The CDR3 DNA is TGCGCCAGCAGCCAAGACCCGGGACAGGGGGCTTCTGAAGCTTTCTTT.

This clone turned up a few times. J is TRBJ2-3 and V is TRBV30; TRBD1 agrees at 10 bases. CDR1 is GTSNPN, CDR2 SVGIG, per germline (reference sequence). The V segment lost 5 bases and the J segment 2 bases; nucleotides outside the gene matches: 7. The CDR3 is made up of 15 amino acids. The CDR3 region is CAWGTGVGNTDTQYF. CDR3 coding DNA: TGTGCCTGGGGGACAGGGGTCGGGAACACAGATACGCAGTATTTT.